This T cell receptor beta chain was found in a study of T cell responses to AZD1222 COVID-19 vaccine (dated by TCRdb to the early 2020s). Regarding the research as a whole: AZD1222 recipients with second doses at about 4 weeks or about 12 weeks were pooled, because spike-specific TCR depth and breadth did not differ between schedules. A total of around 240 trial participants underwent TCR sequencing, of whom more than 200 had received two doses of AZD1222 and roughly 26 had received two doses of the MenACWY control vaccine. Trial participants were enrolled by age into 18-55, 56-69 and 70-plus year subgroups, with around 140, 26 and 57 TCR-sequenced participants respectively. Summary of the overall study and its limitations: After two AZD1222 doses, both the breadth and the depth of spike-specific TCRs were significantly higher than at day 0 and than in MenACWY recipients. Conclusions about previously exposed vaccinees were limited because only 5 or 6 AZD1222 recipients were SARS-CoV-2 seropositive at baseline. The 56-69-year group was small, and its depth increase did not reach significance, likely because of low power. Participants were mostly white British and included more females than males, and it was suggested by the authors that clonal diversity may have been underestimated. The whole spike protein was spanned by vaccine-associated CD4 TCRs, and dominant responses were seen in regions 160-218 and 743-854. Nearly half of unique spike-specific TCRs reportedly recognized epitopes outside regions mutated in the B.1.351 and B.1.1.7 variants. Because no day 14 peak-response samples were available, the repertoires could be characterized only after the peak T cell response.

In the paper's terms, the time point label means: baseline before first vaccination. The vaccinee samples were drawn from two UK trials, COV001 and COV002, one of which was a single-blind randomized controlled phase 2/3 trial testing AZD1222 (ChAdOx1 nCoV-19) in healthy adults. For TCRbeta chain sequencing, PBMC samples from trial participants were taken at day 0 and at day 28 after the second dose. CDR1 and CDR2 are read off the germline V gene (reference sequence) as LNHNV and YYDKDF. Taken from cysteine to phenylalanine, the CDR3 has 16 residues. The kept DNA is CDR3 alone, 48 bases in frame from the first base. V ends up 3 bases short and J 3 bases short, with an unmatched junction base count of 11. For this clone: Its antigen has not been determined. Within one base of it there is no much larger clone, and no base qualities were kept.

The CDR3 regions of human TCRbeta chains were analyzed by immunosequencing. The study's processing was this. Repertoire TCRs were matched against a reference library of SARS-CoV-2-specific TCRs generated with the MIRA antigen-specificity platform. Breadth was defined as the fraction of unique TCRs that were SARS-CoV-2-associated, and depth was defined as the fraction of total T cells that were SARS-CoV-2-associated. Each spike-specific TCR was assigned to its reactive spike region and to a CD4 or CD8 class using the MIRA data. Log10-transformed breadth and depth values were compared by one-way ANOVA with Sidak's multiple comparisons tests. The source is immuneACCESS, and TCRdb retained only in-frame sequences with V and J called. Part of the clones is not carried over; for the studies checked, unresolved V genes explain less than half of this, and the remainder is unexplained. The V and J calls and clone size were taken over from that table, and D and trimming were inferred from the DNA. This sample is represented by about 120,000 clones; about 85% of them were singletons. The top ten clones comprise 1.6% of the sample.

Here the sequenced sample was peripheral blood, taken on day 0 of AZD1222 vaccination. The chain links TRBV15 with TRBJ2-7; the central 7 bases match TRBD1. The TCR originated in an adult in good health. The DNA sequence is TGTGCCACCAGCAGCCACGGACAGGCCATGGGCTACGAGCAGTACTTC. Its translation is CATSSHGQAMGYEQYF.